The T cell receptor (beta chain) described here comes from a study of blood T cell repertoires in COVID-19 (dated by TCRdb to 2020 to 2022). Study-level background: Collaborator samples came from the United States, Italy and Spain and covered acute and convalescent phases of COVID-19. Nearly every sample came with metadata listing a de-identified subject ID, COVID-19 status, age in years and sex. The samples were drawn from two sources: the first 160 participants of the ongoing ImmuneRACE study, and over 950 subjects contributed by 6 global collaborators. The repertoires were made available in a free public database intended to serve as a resource for research on the immune response to SARS-CoV-2. The material from the prospective study consisted of cDNA or gDNA derived from T cells, B-cell-depleted T cells, or PBMCs. Subjects who had been exposed to COVID-19, were actively infected with it, or had recovered from it provided the deeply sampled blood TCRbeta repertoires that made up the dataset. Where available, HLA class I and class II types were obtained from metadata supplied by the sample provider rather than from assay-based typing. Broad study findings and their caveats: The amount of clinical and demographic metadata varied by source and participant and was provided uncurated.

The junction carries 12 bases between V and J, which are trimmed by 4 bases and 2 bases respectively. Based on the germline V gene (reference sequence), the CDR1 and CDR2 sequences are LGHDT and YNNKEL. The CDR3 holds 16 amino acids from the cysteine to the phenylalanine. The CDR3 DNA has 48 bases and is translated from base 1. TCRbeta CDR3 regions were amplified from genomic DNA using the immunoSEQ Assay, a bias-controlled multiplex PCR. As for the original processing: Within the assay, amplification of reference gene primers was used to estimate how many nucleated cells each sample contained. To quantify the absolute abundance of each unique TCRbeta CDR3 rearrangement, sequence reads were collapsed and filtered. Productive Simpson clonality was computed per sample as the square root of Simpson's diversity index over productive rearrangements. The source is immuneACCESS, and TCRdb retained only in-frame sequences with V and J called. Part of the clones is not carried over; for the studies checked, unresolved V genes explain less than half of this, and the remainder is unexplained. V, J and clone size derive from that table, while D and trimming were established from the DNA sequence. The sample records 250,000 or so clones, 84% of which are singletons. The ten top clones hold approximately 4% of the sample.

Points on this clone: Its cognate antigen has yet to be identified. No much larger clone is present one base from it, and per-base qualities are unavailable.

Collaborating institutions collected whole blood in K2EDTA tubes following their own protocols. Collaborator samples were shipped for TCRbeta analysis as frozen whole blood, isolated PBMCs, or DNA extracted from either sample type. Material: peripheral blood. This sequence was found in a man aged 60 to 75 with acute or convalescent COVID-19. Recombination joined TRBV3-1 (or the pseudogene TRBV3-2) with TRBJ1-6; matching of 6 bases hints at TRBD1 as the D gene. The DNA sequence follows: TGTGCCAGCAGCCGGCGGGGGGGCGCCTATAATTCACCCCTCCACTTT. Its translation reads: CASSRRGGAYNSPLHF.